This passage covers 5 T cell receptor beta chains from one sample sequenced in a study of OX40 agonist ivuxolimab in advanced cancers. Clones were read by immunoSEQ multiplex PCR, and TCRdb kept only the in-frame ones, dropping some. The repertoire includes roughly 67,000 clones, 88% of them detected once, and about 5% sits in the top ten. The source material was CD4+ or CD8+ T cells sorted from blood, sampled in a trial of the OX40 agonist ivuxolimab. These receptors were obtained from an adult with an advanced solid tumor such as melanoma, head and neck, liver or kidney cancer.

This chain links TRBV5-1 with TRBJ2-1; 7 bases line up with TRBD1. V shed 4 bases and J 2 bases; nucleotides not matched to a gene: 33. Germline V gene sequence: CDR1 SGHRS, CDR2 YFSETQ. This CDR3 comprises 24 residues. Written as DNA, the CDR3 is TGCGCCAGCAGCGGGAATTTGGTCTTCACGGACAGGATCGGTCCCGGAGAACCCTACAATGAGCAGTTCTTC. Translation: CASSGNLVFTDRIGPGEPYNEQFF.

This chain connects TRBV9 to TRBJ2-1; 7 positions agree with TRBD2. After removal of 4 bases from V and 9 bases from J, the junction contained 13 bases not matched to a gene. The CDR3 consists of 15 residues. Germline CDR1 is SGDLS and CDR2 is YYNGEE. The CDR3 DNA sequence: TGTGCCAGCAGCCCTCGGGGGGTAGTCATCACTGAGCAGTTCTTC. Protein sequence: CASSPRGVVITEQFF.

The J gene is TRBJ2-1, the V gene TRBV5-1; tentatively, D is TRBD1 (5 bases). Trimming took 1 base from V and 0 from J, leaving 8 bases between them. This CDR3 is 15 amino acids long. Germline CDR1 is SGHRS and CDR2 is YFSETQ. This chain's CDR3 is CASSLIGVSYNEQFF. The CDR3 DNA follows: TGCGCCAGCAGCTTGATAGGGGTCTCCTACAATGAGCAGTTCTTC.

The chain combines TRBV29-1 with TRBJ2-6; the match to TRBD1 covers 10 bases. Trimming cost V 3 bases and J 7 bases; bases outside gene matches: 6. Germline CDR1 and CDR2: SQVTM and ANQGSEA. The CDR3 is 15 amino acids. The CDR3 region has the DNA TGCAGCGTTGAGGAGACAGGGGGCAGCGCCAACGTCCTGACTTTC. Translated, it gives CSVEETGGSANVLTF.

The DNA of the CDR3 is TGCGCCAGCAGCCTCGGGACAGGGACACGGAACACCGGGGAGCTGTTTTTT. Translating it yields CASSLGTGTRNTGELFF. This chain links TRBV5-1 with TRBJ2-2; the match to TRBD1 covers 9 bases. V was pared by 4 bases and J by 1 base, with 8 bases of the junction left unmatched. CDR1 and CDR2 (germline): SGHRS, YFSETQ. This CDR3 has 17 residues.